Described below is a single T cell receptor beta chain sequence and its context. Per the original methods: Estimation of nucleated cell counts relied on the amplification of reference gene primers. Produced via immunoSEQ multiplex PCR; TCRdb's table is partial and in-frame only. V and J calls plus clone size are reproduced from that table; the DNA served to infer D and trimming. The data contain about 240,000 clones, about 79% of them singletons. This sample was included in a study of blood T cell repertoires in COVID-19. Study as a whole: Samples came from the United States, Italy and Spain, spanning acute and convalescent COVID-19.

CDR3 length equals 13 residues. Germline assignment: CDR1 ENHRY and CDR2 SYGVKD. The V end lost 7 bases, the J end lost 2 bases, and 10 bases lay between the germline ends. The TCR was taken from an elderly woman with acute or convalescent COVID-19. The sequencing sample was made of peripheral blood. V and J are TRBV10-3 and TRBJ2-3, with D unresolved. This CDR3 is CAIKSSDTDTQYF. In nucleotides, the CDR3 is TGTGCCATCAAATCCAGTGACACAGATACGCAGTATTTT.